This T cell receptor beta chain derives from a study of blood T cell repertoires in COVID-19. The wider study: Specimens from acute and convalescent COVID-19 originated in the United States, Italy and Spain. PBMCs, B-cell-depleted T cells, or T cells were the source of the cDNA or gDNA that made up the material.

The V end lost 3 bases, the J end lost 3 bases, and 15 bases lay between the germline ends. Germline V gene lookup returns CDR1 DFQATT and CDR2 SNEGSKA (reference sequence). The CDR3 runs 14 residues. Authors' data handling: Reference gene primers were amplified, and this amplification served to estimate nucleated cell counts. Data came from immunoSEQ multiplex PCR; TCRdb stores just in-frame clones and leaves some out. V, J and clone size reflect that table, while D and trimming were determined from the DNA. The table records just over 250,000 clones, roughly nine tenths of them present only once. Specimen: peripheral blood. The sequence came from a middle-aged man who had recovered from COVID-19. The chain employs TRBV20-1 and TRBJ2-7; D ambiguous. CDR3 loop: CSASVTVSDYEQYF. As DNA, the CDR3 is TGCAGTGCTAGTGTGACGGTAAGCGACTACGAGCAGTACTTC.